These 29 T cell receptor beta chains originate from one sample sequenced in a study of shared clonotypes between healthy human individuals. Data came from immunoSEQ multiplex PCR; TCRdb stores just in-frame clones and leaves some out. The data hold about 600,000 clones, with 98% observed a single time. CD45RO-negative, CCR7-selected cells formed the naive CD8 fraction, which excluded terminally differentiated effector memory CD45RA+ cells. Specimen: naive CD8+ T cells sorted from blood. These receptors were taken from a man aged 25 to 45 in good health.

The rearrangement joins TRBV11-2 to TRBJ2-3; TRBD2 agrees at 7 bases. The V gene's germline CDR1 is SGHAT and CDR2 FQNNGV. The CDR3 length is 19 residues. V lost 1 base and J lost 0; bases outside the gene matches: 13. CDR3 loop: CASSLVLAYESTSTDTQYF. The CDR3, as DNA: TGTGCCAGCAGCTTAGTACTAGCGTACGAGAGTACTAGCACAGATACGCAGTATTTT. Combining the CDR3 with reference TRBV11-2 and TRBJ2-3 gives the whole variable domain EAGVAQSPRYKIIEKRQSVAFWCNPISGHATLYWYQQILGQGPKLLIQFQNNGVVDDSQLPKDRFSAERLKGVDSTLKIQPAKLEDSAVYLCASSLVLAYESTSTDTQYFGPGTRLTVL.

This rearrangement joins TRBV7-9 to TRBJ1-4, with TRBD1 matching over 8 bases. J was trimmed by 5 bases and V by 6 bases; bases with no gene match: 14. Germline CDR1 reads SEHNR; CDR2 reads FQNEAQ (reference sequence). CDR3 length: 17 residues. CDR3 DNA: TGTGCCAGCAGATACGGACAGGGAATTTCTGTCAATGAAAAACTGTTTTTT. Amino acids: CASRYGQGISVNEKLFF.

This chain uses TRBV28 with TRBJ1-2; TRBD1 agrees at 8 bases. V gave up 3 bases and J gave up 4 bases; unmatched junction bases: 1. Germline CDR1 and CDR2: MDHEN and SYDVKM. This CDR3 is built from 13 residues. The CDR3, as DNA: TGTGCCAGCAGTTTGGACAGGGTCTATGGCTACACCTTC. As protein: CASSLDRVYGYTF.

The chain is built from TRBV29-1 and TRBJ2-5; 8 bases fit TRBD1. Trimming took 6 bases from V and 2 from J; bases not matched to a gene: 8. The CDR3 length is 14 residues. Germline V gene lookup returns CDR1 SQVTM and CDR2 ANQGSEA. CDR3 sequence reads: CSVVDRDGQETQYF. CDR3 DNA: TGCAGCGTCGTGGACAGGGATGGTCAAGAGACCCAGTACTTC.

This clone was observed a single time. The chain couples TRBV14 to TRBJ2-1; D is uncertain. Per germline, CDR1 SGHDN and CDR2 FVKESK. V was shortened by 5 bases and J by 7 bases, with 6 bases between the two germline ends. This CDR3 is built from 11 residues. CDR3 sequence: CASSGRNEQFF. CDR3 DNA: TGTGCCAGCAGCGGGCGAAATGAGCAGTTCTTC.

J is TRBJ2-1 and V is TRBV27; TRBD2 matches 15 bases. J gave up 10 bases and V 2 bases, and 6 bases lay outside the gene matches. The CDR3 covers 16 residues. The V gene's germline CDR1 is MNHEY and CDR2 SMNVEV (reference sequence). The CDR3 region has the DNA TGTGCCAGCAGTTTAGGACTAGCGGGAGGGCCGGGGGAGCAGTTCTTC. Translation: CASSLGLAGGPGEQFF.

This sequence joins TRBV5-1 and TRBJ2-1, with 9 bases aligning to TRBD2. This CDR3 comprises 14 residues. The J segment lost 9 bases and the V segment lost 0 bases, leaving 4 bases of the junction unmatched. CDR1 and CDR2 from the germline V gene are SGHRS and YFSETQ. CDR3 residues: CASSLGLADIEQFF. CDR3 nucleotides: TGCGCCAGCAGCTTGGGACTAGCGGATATTGAGCAGTTCTTC.

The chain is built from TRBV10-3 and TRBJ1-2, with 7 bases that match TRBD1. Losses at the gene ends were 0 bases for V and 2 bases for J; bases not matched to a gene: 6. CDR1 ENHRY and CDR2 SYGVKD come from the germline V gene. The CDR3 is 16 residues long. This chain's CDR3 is CAISESTTGRNYGYTF. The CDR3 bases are TGTGCCATCAGTGAGTCGACGACAGGGCGAAACTATGGCTACACCTTC.

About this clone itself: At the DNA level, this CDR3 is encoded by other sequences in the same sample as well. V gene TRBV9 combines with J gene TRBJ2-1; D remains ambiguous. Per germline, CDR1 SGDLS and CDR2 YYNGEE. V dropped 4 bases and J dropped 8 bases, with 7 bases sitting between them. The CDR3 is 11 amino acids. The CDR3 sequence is CASSLGYEQFF. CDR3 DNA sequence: TGTGCCAGCAGCTTAGGGTATGAGCAGTTCTTC.

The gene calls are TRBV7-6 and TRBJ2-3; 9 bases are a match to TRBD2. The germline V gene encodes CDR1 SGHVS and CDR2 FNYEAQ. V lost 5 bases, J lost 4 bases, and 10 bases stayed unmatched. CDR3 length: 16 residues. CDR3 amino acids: CASSPFAGGTPDTQYF. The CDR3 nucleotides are TGTGCCAGCAGCCCGTTCGCGGGAGGGACCCCAGATACGCAGTATTTT.

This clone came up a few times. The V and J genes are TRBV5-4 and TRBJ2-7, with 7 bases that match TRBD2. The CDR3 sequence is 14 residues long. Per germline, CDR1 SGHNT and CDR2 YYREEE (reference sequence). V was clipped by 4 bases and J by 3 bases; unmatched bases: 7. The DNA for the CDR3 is TGTGCCAGCAGCCCGCGGGACTACAGCTACGAGCAGTACTTC. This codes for CASSPRDYSYEQYF.

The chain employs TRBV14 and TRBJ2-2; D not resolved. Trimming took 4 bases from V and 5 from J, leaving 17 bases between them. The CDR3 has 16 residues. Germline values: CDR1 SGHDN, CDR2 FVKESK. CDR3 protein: CASSPDPSLGTGELFF. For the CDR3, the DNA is TGTGCCAGCAGCCCAGACCCCAGTCTCGGGACCGGGGAGCTGTTTTTT.

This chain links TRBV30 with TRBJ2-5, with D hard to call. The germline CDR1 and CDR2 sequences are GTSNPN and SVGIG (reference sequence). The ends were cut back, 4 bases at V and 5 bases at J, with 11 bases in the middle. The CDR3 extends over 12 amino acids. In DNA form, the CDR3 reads TGTGCCTGGAATTCATTTCTCGAGACCCAGTACTTC. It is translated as CAWNSFLETQYF.

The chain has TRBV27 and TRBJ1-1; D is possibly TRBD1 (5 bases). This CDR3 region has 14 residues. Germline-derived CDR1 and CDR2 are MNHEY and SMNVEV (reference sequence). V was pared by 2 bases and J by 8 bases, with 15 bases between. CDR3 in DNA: TGTGCCAGCAGTTTAATCGGACAAGATGGAGAAGCTTTCTTT. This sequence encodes CASSLIGQDGEAFF.

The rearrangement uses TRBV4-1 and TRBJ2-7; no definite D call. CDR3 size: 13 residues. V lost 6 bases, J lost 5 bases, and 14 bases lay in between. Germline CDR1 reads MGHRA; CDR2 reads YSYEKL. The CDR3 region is CASRKHNSDEQYF. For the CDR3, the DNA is TGCGCCAGCAGGAAACATAATAGTGACGAGCAGTACTTC.

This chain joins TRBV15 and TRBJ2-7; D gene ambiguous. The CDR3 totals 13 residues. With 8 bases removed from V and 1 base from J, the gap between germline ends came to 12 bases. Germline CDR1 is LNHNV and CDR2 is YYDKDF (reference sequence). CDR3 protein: CATGKTESYEQYF. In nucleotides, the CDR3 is TGTGCCACCGGAAAGACGGAATCCTACGAGCAGTACTTC.

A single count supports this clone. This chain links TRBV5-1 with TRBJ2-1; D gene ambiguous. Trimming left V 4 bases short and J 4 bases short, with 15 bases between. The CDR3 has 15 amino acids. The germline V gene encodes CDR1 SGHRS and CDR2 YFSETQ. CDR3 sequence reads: CASSVGSRQYNEQFF. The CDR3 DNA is TGCGCCAGCAGCGTGGGATCAAGACAATACAATGAGCAGTTCTTC.

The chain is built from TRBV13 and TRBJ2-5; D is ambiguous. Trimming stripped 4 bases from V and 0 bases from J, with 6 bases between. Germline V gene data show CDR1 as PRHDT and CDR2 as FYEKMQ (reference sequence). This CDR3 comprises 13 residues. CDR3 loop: CASSSKNQETQYF. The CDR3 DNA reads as TGTGCCAGCAGCTCAAAGAACCAAGAGACCCAGTACTTC.

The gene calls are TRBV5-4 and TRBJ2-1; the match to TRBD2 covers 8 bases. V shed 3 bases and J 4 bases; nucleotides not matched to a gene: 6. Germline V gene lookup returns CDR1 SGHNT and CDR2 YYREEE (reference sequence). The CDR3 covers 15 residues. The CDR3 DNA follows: TGTGCCAGCAGCTCAAGCGGGAGTGTGTACAATGAGCAGTTCTTC. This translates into CASSSSGSVYNEQFF.

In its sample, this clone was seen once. The CDR3 coding sequence is TGTGCCAGCAACGACCTAGCGGGTTACGAGCAGTACTTC. Translating it yields CASNDLAGYEQYF. The rearrangement uses TRBV6-6 and TRBJ2-7; TRBD2 matches at 8 bases. The CDR3 is 13 amino acids. V lost 7 bases and J lost 4; bases outside the gene matches: 6. Germline V CDR1 and CDR2: MNHNY, SVGAGI (reference sequence).

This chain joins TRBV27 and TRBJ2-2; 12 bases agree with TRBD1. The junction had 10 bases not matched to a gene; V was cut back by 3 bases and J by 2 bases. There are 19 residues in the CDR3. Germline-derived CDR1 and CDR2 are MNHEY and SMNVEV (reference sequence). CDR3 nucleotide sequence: TGTGCCAGCAGTTTTCTTTACTTCGGGACAGGGGGCAACACCGGGGAGCTGTTTTTT. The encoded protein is CASSFLYFGTGGNTGELFF.

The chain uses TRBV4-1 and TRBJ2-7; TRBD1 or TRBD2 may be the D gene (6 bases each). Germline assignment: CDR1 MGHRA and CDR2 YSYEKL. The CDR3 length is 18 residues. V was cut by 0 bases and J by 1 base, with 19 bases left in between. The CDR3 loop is CASSQEGGSQGSSYEQYF. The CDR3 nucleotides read TGCGCCAGCAGCCAAGAGGGGGGAAGTCAGGGGAGTTCCTACGAGCAGTACTTC.

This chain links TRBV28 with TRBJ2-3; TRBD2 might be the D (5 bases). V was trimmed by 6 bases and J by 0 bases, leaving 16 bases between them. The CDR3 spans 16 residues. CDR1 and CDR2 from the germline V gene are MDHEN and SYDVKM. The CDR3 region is CASSLDLAQSTDTQYF. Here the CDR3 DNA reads TGTGCCAGCAGCCTCGACCTAGCTCAGAGCACAGATACGCAGTATTTT.

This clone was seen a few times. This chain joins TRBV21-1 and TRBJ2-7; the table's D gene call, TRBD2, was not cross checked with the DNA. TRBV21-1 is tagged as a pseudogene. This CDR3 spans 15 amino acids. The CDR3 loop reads CASSNSGREVYEQYF. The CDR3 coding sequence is TGTGCCAGCAGCAATAGCGGGAGGGAGGTGTACGAGCAGTACTTC.

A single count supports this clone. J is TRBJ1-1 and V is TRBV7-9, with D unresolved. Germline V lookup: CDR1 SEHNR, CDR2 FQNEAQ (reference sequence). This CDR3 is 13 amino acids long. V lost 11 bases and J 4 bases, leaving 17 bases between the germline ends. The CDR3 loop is CAAAAPGVTEAFF. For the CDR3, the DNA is TGTGCCGCAGCCGCGCCGGGTGTCACTGAAGCTTTCTTT.

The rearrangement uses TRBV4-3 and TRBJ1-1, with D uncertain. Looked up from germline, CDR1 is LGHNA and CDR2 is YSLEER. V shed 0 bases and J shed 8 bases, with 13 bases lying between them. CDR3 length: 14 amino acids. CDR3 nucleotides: TGCGCCAGCAGCCAAGATCGGGTGACGCACGAAGCTTTCTTT. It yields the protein CASSQDRVTHEAFF.

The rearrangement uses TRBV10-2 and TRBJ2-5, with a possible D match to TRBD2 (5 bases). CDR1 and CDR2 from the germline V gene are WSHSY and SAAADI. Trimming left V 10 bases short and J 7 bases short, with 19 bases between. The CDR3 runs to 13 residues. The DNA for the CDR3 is TGCGCCACCGGCATCGGGGAAGCCGGGACCCAGTACTTC. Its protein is CATGIGEAGTQYF.

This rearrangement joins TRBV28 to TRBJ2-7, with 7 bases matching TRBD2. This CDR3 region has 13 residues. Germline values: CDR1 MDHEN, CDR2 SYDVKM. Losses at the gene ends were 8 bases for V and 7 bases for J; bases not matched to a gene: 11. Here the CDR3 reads CASRKRGVREQYF. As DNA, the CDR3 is TGTGCCAGCCGCAAGCGGGGAGTGAGAGAGCAGTACTTC.

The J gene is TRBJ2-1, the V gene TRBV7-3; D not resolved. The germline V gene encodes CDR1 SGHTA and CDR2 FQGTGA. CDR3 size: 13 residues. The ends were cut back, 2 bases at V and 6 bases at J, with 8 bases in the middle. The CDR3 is CASSLLVTNEQFF. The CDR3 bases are TGTGCCAGCAGCTTACTGGTTACCAATGAGCAGTTCTTC.